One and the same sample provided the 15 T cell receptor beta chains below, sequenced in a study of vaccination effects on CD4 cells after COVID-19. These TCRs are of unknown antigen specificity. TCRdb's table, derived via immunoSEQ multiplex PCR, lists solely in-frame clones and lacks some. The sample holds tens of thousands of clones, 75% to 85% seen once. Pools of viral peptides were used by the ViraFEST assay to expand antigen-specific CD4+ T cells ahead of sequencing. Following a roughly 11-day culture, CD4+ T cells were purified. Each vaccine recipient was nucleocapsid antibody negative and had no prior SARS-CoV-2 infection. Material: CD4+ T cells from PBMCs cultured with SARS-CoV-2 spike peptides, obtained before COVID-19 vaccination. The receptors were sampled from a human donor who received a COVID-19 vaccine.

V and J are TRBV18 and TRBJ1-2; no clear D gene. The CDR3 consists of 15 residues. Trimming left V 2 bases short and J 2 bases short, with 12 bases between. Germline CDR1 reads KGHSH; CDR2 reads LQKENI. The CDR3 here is CASSPGDPANYGYTF. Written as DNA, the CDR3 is TGTGCCAGCTCACCAGGTGACCCCGCCAACTATGGCTACACCTTC. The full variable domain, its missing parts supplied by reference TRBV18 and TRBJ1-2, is NAGVMQNPRHLVRRRGQEARLRCSPMKGHSHVYWYRQLPEEGLKFMVYLQKENIIDESGMPKERFSAEFPKEGPSILRIQQVVRGDSAAYFCASSPGDPANYGYTFGSGTRLTVV.

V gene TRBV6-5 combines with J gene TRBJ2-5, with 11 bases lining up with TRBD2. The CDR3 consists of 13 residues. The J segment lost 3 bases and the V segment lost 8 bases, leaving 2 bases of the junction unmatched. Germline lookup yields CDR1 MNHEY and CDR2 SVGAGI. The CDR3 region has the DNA TGTGCCAGCTCTAGCGGGGGGAAAGAGACCCAGTACTTC. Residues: CASSSGGKETQYF.

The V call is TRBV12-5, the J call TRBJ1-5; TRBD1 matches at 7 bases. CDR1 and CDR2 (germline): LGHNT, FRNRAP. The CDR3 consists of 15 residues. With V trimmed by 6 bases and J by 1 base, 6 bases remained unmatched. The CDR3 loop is CASGANRGSNQPQHF. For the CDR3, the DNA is TGTGCTAGTGGCGCCAACAGGGGAAGCAATCAGCCCCAGCATTTT.

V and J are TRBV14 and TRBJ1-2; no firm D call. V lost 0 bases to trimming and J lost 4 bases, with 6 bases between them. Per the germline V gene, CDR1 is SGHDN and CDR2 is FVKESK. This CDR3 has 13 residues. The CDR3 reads CASSQEPGYGYTF. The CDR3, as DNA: TGTGCCAGCAGCCAAGAGCCAGGCTATGGCTACACCTTC.

Written as DNA, the CDR3 is TGTGCCAGCAAACCACTATCCGGGGTTGGCAAAAACATTCAGTACTTC. Protein product: CASKPLSGVGKNIQYF. This chain links TRBV27 with TRBJ2-4; TRBD2 might be the D (5 bases). V was clipped by 7 bases and J by 3 bases, with 19 bases between them. From germline, CDR1 is MNHEY and CDR2 SMNVEV (reference sequence). The CDR3 has 16 residues.

CDR3 in DNA: TGTGCCAGCAGCCAAGATGAGGGAAACACCATATATTTT. Translating gives CASSQDEGNTIYF. V gene TRBV3-1 (or the pseudogene TRBV3-2) combines with J gene TRBJ1-3; no clear D. There are 13 residues in the CDR3. CDR1 and CDR2 from the germline V gene are LGHDT and YNNKEL (reference sequence). V gave up 0 bases and J gave up 4 bases, with 4 bases separating them.

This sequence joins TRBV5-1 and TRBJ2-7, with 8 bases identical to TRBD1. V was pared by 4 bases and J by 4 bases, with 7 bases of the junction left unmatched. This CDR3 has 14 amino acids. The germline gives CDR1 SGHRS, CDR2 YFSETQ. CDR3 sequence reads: CASSRGQGSYEQYF. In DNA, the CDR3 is TGCGCCAGCAGCAGAGGACAGGGCTCTTACGAGCAGTACTTC.

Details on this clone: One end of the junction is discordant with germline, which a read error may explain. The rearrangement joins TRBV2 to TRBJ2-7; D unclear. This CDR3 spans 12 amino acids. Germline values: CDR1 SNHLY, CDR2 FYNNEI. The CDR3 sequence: CASSERQLPSWF. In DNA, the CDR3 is TGTGCCAGCAGTGAACGACAACTGCCCTCGTGGTTC.

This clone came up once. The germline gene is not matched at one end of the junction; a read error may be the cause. For the CDR3, the DNA is TGTGCCAGCAGTTTAGCGGGGGGGAACACCGGGGAGCTGTTTTTT. Amino acid sequence: CASSLAGGNTGELFF. The chain uses TRBV7-2 and TRBJ2-2, with 10 nucleotides matching TRBD2. CDR1 and CDR2 from the germline V gene are SGHTA and FQGNSA. CDR3 length: 15 amino acids.

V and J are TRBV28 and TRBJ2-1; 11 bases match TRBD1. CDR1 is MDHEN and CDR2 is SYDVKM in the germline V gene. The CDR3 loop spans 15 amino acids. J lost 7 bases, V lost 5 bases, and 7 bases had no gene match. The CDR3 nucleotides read TGTGCCAGCAGTCTAGTGGGACAGGGGGGGAATGAGCAGTTCTTC. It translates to CASSLVGQGGNEQFF.

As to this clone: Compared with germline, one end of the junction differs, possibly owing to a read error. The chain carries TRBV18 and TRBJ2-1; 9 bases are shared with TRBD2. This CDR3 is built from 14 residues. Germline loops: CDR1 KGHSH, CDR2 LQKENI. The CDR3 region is CASSPNIDSGSQLF. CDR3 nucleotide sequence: TGTGCCAGCTCACCGAACATCGATAGCGGGAGTCAGCTCTTC. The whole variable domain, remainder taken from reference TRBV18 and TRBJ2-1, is NAGVMQNPRHLVRRRGQEARLRCSPMKGHSHVYWYRQLPEEGLKFMVYLQKENIIDESGMPKERFSAEFPKEGPSILRIQQVVRGDSAAYFCASSPNIDSGSQLFGPGTRLTVL.

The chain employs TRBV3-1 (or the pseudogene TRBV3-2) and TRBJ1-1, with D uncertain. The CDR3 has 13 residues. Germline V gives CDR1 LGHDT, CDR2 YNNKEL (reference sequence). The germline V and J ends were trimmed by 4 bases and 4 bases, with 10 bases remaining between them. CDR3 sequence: CASSRYLVTEAFF. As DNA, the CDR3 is TGTGCCAGCAGCCGGTACCTGGTCACTGAAGCTTTCTTT.

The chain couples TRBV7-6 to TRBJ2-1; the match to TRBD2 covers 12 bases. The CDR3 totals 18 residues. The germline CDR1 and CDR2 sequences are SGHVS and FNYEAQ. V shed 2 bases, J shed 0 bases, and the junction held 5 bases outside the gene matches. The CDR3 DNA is TGTGCCAGCAGCTTAAGCCCTAGCGGGAGGGCCTCCTACAATGAGCAGTTCTTC. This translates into CASSLSPSGRASYNEQFF.

CDR3 in DNA: TGCGCCAGCAGCTCTACCATTAGCAGGGCGACGGCCACCCTCTCCTACGAGCAGTACTTC. Translated, it gives CASSSTISRATATLSYEQYF. The chain is built from TRBV5-1 and TRBJ2-7, with a tentative D call TRBD1 (5 bases). Germline lookup yields CDR1 SGHRS and CDR2 YFSETQ. The germline V and J ends were trimmed by 3 bases and 0 bases, with 28 bases remaining between them. The CDR3 has 20 residues. Looking up the rest from reference TRBV5-1 and TRBJ2-7 gives the full variable domain: KAGVTQTPRYLIKTRGQQVTLSCSPISGHRSVSWYQQTPGQGLQFLFEYFSETQRNKGNFPGRFSGRQFSNSRSEMNVSTLELGDSALYLCASSSTISRATATLSYEQYFGPGTRLTVT.

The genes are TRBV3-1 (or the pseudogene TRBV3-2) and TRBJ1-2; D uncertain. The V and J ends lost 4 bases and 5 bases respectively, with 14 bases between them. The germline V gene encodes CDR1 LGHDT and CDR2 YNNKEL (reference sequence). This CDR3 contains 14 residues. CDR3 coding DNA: TGTGCCAGCAGCCCAGTATGGGCCTCTTATGGCTACACCTTC. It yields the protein CASSPVWASYGYTF.